Only a few counts were recorded for the clone carrying this T cell receptor (beta chain). Its target is unknown. Measured with immunoSEQ multiplex PCR; TCRdb has only the in-frame clones, and not every one. The sample yields 43,000 or so clones, 92% seen once. These data come from a study of cytomegalovirus exposure and HLA in healthy donors. Whole-study findings and limits: Researchers catalogued over 150 TCR beta chains as cytomegalovirus-associated. The tendency of first-cohort TCR clusters to co-occur in the 100 to 150 validation repertoires emerged from a later analysis. Rare TCR sequences predominated, though certain public TCRs were found in many donors.

This CDR3 has 15 residues. Germline-derived CDR1 and CDR2 are MNHEY and SMNVEV (reference sequence). J gave up 4 bases and V 8 bases, and 13 bases lay outside the gene matches. This receptor was obtained from a man aged 18 to 29 in good health and CMV-seronegative. Material: PBMCs. The rearrangement joins TRBV27 to TRBJ2-5, with 7 bases lining up with TRBD2. The CDR3 DNA follows: TGTGCCAGCGCTTCGTGGGAGGGAGGTCCAGAGACCCAGTACTTC. Protein: CASASWEGGPETQYF.